This record covers a single T cell receptor (beta chain). Its antigen is not known. Assay used: immunoSEQ multiplex PCR; TCRdb lists only in-frame clones, some missing. The sample consists of roughly 99,000 clones, approximately 90% of them appearing once. This sample stems from a study of T cell responses to AZD1222 COVID-19 vaccine. Study observations and caveats: Sampling captured repertoires only after the peak T cell response. Donors were chiefly white British, with a greater number of females, and clonal diversity was perhaps underestimated. Spike-spanning, vaccine-associated CD4 TCRs were dominant at 160-218 and 743-854. Once two AZD1222 doses were given, Spike-specific TCR breadth and depth went up.

The CDR3 is 13 residues long. Trimming cost V 1 base and J 6 bases; bases outside gene matches: 0. Germline V lookup: CDR1 LGHDT, CDR2 YNNKEL (reference sequence). The chain carries TRBV3-1 (or the pseudogene TRBV3-2) and TRBJ2-7; the match to TRBD2 covers 10 bases. The specimen comprised peripheral blood, sampled 28 days after the second AZD1222 dose. The source of this sequence is an adult who received the AZD1222 COVID-19 vaccine. CDR3 sequence reads: CASSQGLAGEQYF. The CDR3 DNA reads TGTGCCAGCAGCCAAGGACTAGCGGGCGAGCAGTACTTC.